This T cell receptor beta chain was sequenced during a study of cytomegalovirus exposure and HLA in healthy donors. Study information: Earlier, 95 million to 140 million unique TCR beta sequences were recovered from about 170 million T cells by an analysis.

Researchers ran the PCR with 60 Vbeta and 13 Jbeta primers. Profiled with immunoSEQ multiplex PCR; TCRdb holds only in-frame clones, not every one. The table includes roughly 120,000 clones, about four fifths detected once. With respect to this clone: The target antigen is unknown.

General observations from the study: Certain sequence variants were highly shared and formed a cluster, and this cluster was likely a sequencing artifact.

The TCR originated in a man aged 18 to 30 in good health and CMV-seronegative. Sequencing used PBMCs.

The CDR3, as DNA: TGTGCCAGCAGTGAAGCAGGGCGCGGGAGGGCCATATACGAGCAGTACTTC. Translated, it gives CASSEAGRGRAIYEQYF. This chain joins TRBV6-1 and TRBJ2-7, with 9 bases lining up with TRBD2. Trimming cost V 0 bases and J 4 bases; bases outside gene matches: 10. This CDR3 comprises 17 residues. The germline V gene has CDR1 MNHNS and CDR2 SASEGT.